This TCR beta chain derives from a study of cytotoxic CD8 clonotypes in ibrutinib-treated CLL. General study points: Exceeding age-matched healthy donors, baseline clonality also tracked the counts of circulating CD8+ T cells. Stable or contracted on treatment, public clonotypes were also uncommon.

Looked up from germline, CDR1 is LNHDA and CDR2 is SQIVND (reference sequence). The germline V and J ends were trimmed by 3 bases and 5 bases, with 15 bases remaining between them. The CDR3 spans 15 residues. The table came from immunoSEQ multiplex PCR; TCRdb's copy has only in-frame clones and leaves some out. The sample lists 130,000 or so clones, around 80% occurring once. Concerning this clone itself: Its antigen is still unknown.

The receptor was derived from a human donor with chronic lymphocytic leukemia. The gene calls are TRBV19 and TRBJ2-3; possible D gene TRBD2, 6 bases. The sequencing here drew on PBMCs, taken after 12 months of ibrutinib treatment. DNA for the CDR3: TGTGCCAGTAGTATCGGAGGGACTGGGAGAGATACGCAGTATTTT. Translated: CASSIGGTGRDTQYF.